Listed here are 32 T cell receptor beta chains from one sample, sequenced in a study of T cell repertoires in cytomegalovirus infection. A single record per CDR3 protein comes from TCRdb applying MiXCR to the reads. The table lists about 490,000 distinct CDR3 sequences, 16% of them singletons. Sequencing input: CD8+ T cells from PBMCs. These receptors came from a human donor in good health (CMV status not recorded). Some clones in this sample may be carry-over from other donors' samples.

This clonotype was seen ten or more times. The CDR3 loop reads CASSQSSGTVSQPQHF. The CDR3 nucleotides read TGCGCCAGCAGCCAATCGTCGGGGACAGTAAGCCAGCCCCAGCATTTT. This rearrangement joins TRBV4-1 to TRBJ1-5, with TRBD1 identical over 7 bases. The CDR3 covers 16 residues. Germline V gene sequence: CDR1 MGHRA, CDR2 YSYEKL. V was clipped by 2 bases and J by 7 bases; unmatched bases: 11.

Concerning this clonotype itself: A much larger clone sits a single nucleotide away, making a read error possible. The chain joins TRBV7-6 to TRBJ1-2; tentative D call: TRBD1 (5 bases). The CDR3 is 15 amino acids. Germline V gene data show CDR1 as SGHVS and CDR2 as FNYEAQ. The germline V and J ends were trimmed by 5 bases and 1 base, with 14 bases remaining between them. The CDR3 sequence is CASSQGHGLNYGYTF. CDR3 nucleotides: TGTGCCAGCAGCCAAGGACATGGACTTAACTATGGCTACACCTTC.

This clonotype was recorded at least ten times. V usage is TRBV6-6 and J usage is TRBJ2-7; D remains unclear. The germline CDR1 and CDR2 sequences are MNHNY and SVGAGI (reference sequence). This CDR3 has 14 residues. Trimming pared 2 bases from V and 3 bases from J, leaving 11 bases between. The CDR3 loop is CASSYEGQVYEQYF. CDR3 DNA sequence: TGTGCCAGCAGTTACGAAGGGCAGGTCTACGAGCAGTACTTC.

V usage is TRBV7-9 and J usage is TRBJ2-5; TRBD1 might be the D (6 bases). The CDR3 covers 15 residues. Germline V gene data show CDR1 as SEHNR and CDR2 as FQNEAQ (reference sequence). V gave up 4 bases and J gave up 1 base, with 13 bases separating them. The CDR3 reads CASSSLKGVQETQYF. The CDR3 DNA reads as TGTGCCAGCAGCTCACTAAAGGGGGTCCAAGAGACCCAGTACTTC.

This chain connects TRBV6-2 or TRBV6-3 to TRBJ1-6; D is uncertain. CDR1 and CDR2 from the germline V gene are MNHEY and SVGEGT. Between the trimmed V and J ends, which lost 4 bases and 7 bases, there was a span of 20 bases. The CDR3 length is 17 residues. The DNA of the CDR3 is TGTGCCAGCAGTTCATCCGGGCCCCTGGGCGGGAATTCACCCCTCCACTTT. Translation: CASSSSGPLGGNSPLHF.

The chain couples TRBV3-1 to TRBJ2-7, with TRBD1 matching over 10 bases. Per germline, CDR1 LGHDT and CDR2 YNNKEL (reference sequence). This CDR3 is 17 amino acids long. V dropped 4 bases and J dropped 5; count of bases not matched to a gene: 14. The CDR3 region has the DNA TGTGCCAGCAGCCCGCGGCCTCCATCCGGGACAGGGGACGAGCAGTACTTC. It codes for CASSPRPPSGTGDEQYF.

This clonotype occurred many times. This chain connects TRBV11-2 to TRBJ2-5, with D possibly called TRBD1 or TRBD2 (5 bases each). The V end lost 4 bases, the J end lost 3 bases, and 15 bases lay between the germline ends. The CDR3 extends over 15 amino acids. The germline V gene has CDR1 SGHAT and CDR2 FQNNGV. This chain's CDR3 is CASSWIRDREETQYF. In nucleotides, the CDR3 is TGTGCCAGCAGCTGGATAAGGGACCGTGAAGAGACCCAGTACTTC. Variable domain in full (rest from reference TRBV11-2 and TRBJ2-5): EAGVAQSPRYKIIEKRQSVAFWCNPISGHATLYWYQQILGQGPKLLIQFQNNGVVDDSQLPKDRFSAERLKGVDSTLKIQPAKLEDSAVYLCASSWIRDREETQYFGPGTRLLVL.

This clonotype has more than one count but fewer than ten. V gene TRBV10-3 combines with J gene TRBJ1-3, with a possible D match to TRBD1 (5 bases). V dropped 0 bases and J dropped 0 bases, with 12 bases sitting between them. This CDR3 is built from 17 residues. The germline V gene encodes CDR1 ENHRY and CDR2 SYGVKD. CDR3 DNA: TGTGCCATCAGTGAGTCCCTACAGGATCGCTCTGGAAACACCATATATTTT. Its protein is CAISESLQDRSGNTIYF.

The chain couples TRBV11-2 to TRBJ2-2; the D gene is possibly TRBD1 (5 bases). CDR1 is SGHAT and CDR2 is FQNNGV in the germline V gene. The CDR3 runs 16 residues. Trimming shortened V by 0 bases and J by 0 bases, and 8 bases separated the two germline ends. CDR3 nucleotides: TGTGCCAGCAGCTTAGAAAGGACACCGAACACCGGGGAGCTGTTTTTT. It specifies CASSLERTPNTGELFF.

The genes are TRBV20-1 and TRBJ2-1; 9 bases align to TRBD1. This CDR3 contains 14 residues. Germline lookup yields CDR1 DFQATT and CDR2 SNEGSKA (reference sequence). The V and J ends lost 5 bases and 7 bases, in that order; junction bases with no gene match: 9. The CDR3 protein is CSALLRQGENEQFF. The CDR3 DNA is TGCAGTGCTCTTCTTAGACAGGGGGAAAATGAGCAGTTCTTC.

Written as DNA, the CDR3 is TGTGCCAGCAGCGACGGACAGGAACCGCTCTACGAGCAGTACTTC. It translates to CASSDGQEPLYEQYF. The chain recombines TRBV9 with TRBJ2-7; 7 bases line up with TRBD1. The CDR3 is 15 amino acids. Germline loops: CDR1 SGDLS, CDR2 YYNGEE. V was clipped by 3 bases and J by 3 bases; unmatched bases: 9.

This clonotype showed up many times. This chain connects TRBV7-6 to TRBJ1-5, with D unresolved. Germline CDR1 reads SGHVS; CDR2 reads FNYEAQ. Deletions cut 2 bases from V and 2 bases from J, with 16 bases between. The CDR3 consists of 17 residues. The CDR3 loop is CASSLSIEQEGNQPQHF. The DNA of the CDR3 is TGTGCCAGCAGCTTAAGTATCGAGCAGGAGGGCAATCAGCCCCAGCATTTT.

As concerns this clonotype: This clone may be a read error of a much larger clone one base away. The gene calls are TRBV6-1 and TRBJ2-7, with TRBD1 matching over 8 bases. The CDR3 length is 16 residues. Germline V gene lookup returns CDR1 MNHNS and CDR2 SASEGT. V trimming: 3 bases; J trimming: 5 bases; junction bases outside the gene matches: 12. The CDR3 nucleotides read TGTGCCAGCAGTGAGGACTGGACAGGGCCCATGGACGAGCAGTACTTC. It yields the protein CASSEDWTGPMDEQYF.

Ten or more counts support this clonotype. The chain is built from TRBV20-1 and TRBJ1-2; 9 positions agree with TRBD1. CDR3 length equals 14 residues. Germline loops: CDR1 DFQATT, CDR2 SNEGSKA (reference sequence). With V trimmed by 1 base and J by 4 bases, 4 bases remained unmatched. This CDR3 reads CSARGGQGSYGYTF. The CDR3 nucleotides read TGCAGTGCTAGAGGGGGACAGGGATCCTATGGCTACACCTTC.

Many counts were recorded for this clonotype. The chain is built from TRBV11-3 and TRBJ2-5; the D gene could be TRBD1 or TRBD2 (5 bases each). The CDR3 has 13 amino acids. The V and J ends lost 5 bases and 3 bases respectively, with 10 bases between them. Germline lookup yields CDR1 SGHNT and CDR2 YENEEA. The CDR3 DNA reads as TGTGCCAGCAGCCCCGGGGCTGAAGAGACCCAGTACTTC. It is translated as CASSPGAEETQYF.

Comments on this clonotype: One base away lies a much larger clone, so this may be a sequencing read error. The rearrangement links TRBV6-2 or TRBV6-3 to TRBJ2-7; tentative D call: TRBD2 (5 bases). From germline, CDR1 is MNHEY and CDR2 SVGEGT. V gave up 0 bases and J gave up 5 bases, with 11 bases separating them. The CDR3 is made up of 14 amino acids. CDR3 loop: CASSYSRVEDEQYF. CDR3 coding DNA: TGTGCCAGCAGTTACTCGCGGGTGGAGGACGAGCAGTACTTC.

This clonotype was detected many times. The gene calls are TRBV11-2 and TRBJ2-1; D unclear. CDR1 and CDR2 (germline): SGHAT, FQNNGV. V was cut by 4 bases and J by 6 bases, with 13 bases left in between. The CDR3 runs to 14 residues. CDR3 nucleotides: TGTGCCAGCAGCTCTCTGGAAGTTCTCAATGAGCAGTTCTTC. This encodes CASSSLEVLNEQFF.

The table lists this clonotype with many counts. J is TRBJ1-1 and V is TRBV4-1, with D unclear. Trimming pared 1 base from V and 1 base from J, leaving 7 bases between. The CDR3 is 14 amino acids. The germline gives CDR1 MGHRA, CDR2 YSYEKL. CDR3: CASSQGRQNTEAFF. The CDR3, as DNA: TGCGCCAGCAGCCAAGGTCGCCAGAACACTGAAGCTTTCTTT.

This clonotype has a handful of counts. The V and J genes are TRBV3-1 and TRBJ2-4; TRBD2 is a possible D gene (5 bases). There are 17 residues in the CDR3. Germline lookup yields CDR1 LGHDT and CDR2 YNNKEL (reference sequence). V was shortened by 4 bases and J by 0 bases, with 16 bases between the two germline ends. The CDR3: CASSPPRGTLAKNIQYF. CDR3 nucleotides: TGTGCCAGCAGCCCCCCTCGGGGAACTCTAGCCAAAAACATTCAGTACTTC. Combining the CDR3 with reference TRBV3-1 and TRBJ2-4 gives the whole variable domain DTAVSQTPKYLVTQMGNDKSIKCEQNLGHDTMYWYKQDSKKFLKIMFSYNNKELIINETVPNRFSPKSPDKAHLNLHINSLELGDSAVYFCASSPPRGTLAKNIQYFGAGTRLSVL.

The V and J genes are TRBV7-9 and TRBJ2-4, with TRBD1 matching over 7 bases. The germline gives CDR1 SEHNR, CDR2 FQNEAQ (reference sequence). Trimming took 1 base from V and 16 from J; bases not matched to a gene: 7. The CDR3 loop spans 12 amino acids. In nucleotides, the CDR3 is TGTGCCAGCAGCTTAGTTGACAGGGTAACATACTTC. It specifies CASSLVDRVTYF.

A single count supports this clonotype. The rearrangement uses TRBV4-2 and TRBJ2-2; D not resolved. Between the trimmed V and J ends, which lost 2 bases and 5 bases, there was a span of 6 bases. The length of the CDR3 is 13 residues. Germline CDR1 is LGHNA and CDR2 is YNFKEQ. CDR3 nucleotide sequence: TGTGCCAGCAGCCAAACTCAAACCGGGGAGCTGTTTTTT. Translated: CASSQTQTGELFF.

This clonotype appeared many times. This chain joins TRBV7-9 and TRBJ1-1; weak D call: TRBD1 (6 bases). The CDR3 is 11 residues long. The germline V and J ends were trimmed by 7 bases and 5 bases, with 8 bases remaining between them. Germline CDR1 and CDR2: SEHNR and FQNEAQ (reference sequence). The CDR3 region is CASKGETEAFF. The DNA of the CDR3 is TGTGCCAGCAAGGGGGAAACTGAAGCTTTCTTT. Complete variable domain (other parts from reference TRBV7-9 and TRBJ1-1): DTGVSQNPRHKITKRGQNVTFRCDPISEHNRLYWYRQTLGQGPEFLTYFQNEAQLEKSRLLSDRFSAERPKGSFSTLEIQRTEQGDSAMYLCASKGETEAFFGQGTRLTVV.

With regard to this clonotype: It may be a read error: a sequence one base away is much more abundant. V is TRBV7-6 and J is TRBJ1-1, with TRBD1 identical over 9 bases. The CDR3 extends over 15 amino acids. The germline CDR1 and CDR2 sequences are SGHVS and FNYEAQ. The CDR3 region has the DNA TGTGCCAGCAGCTCCGGGACAGGGCGGAACACTGAAGCTTTATTT. Translated: CASSSGTGRNTEALF.

In its sample, this clonotype was seen many times. CDR3 bases: TGTGCCAGCAGCTTCGAACTAGCGGGGGGGAAAAATGAGCAGTTCTTC. This sequence encodes CASSFELAGGKNEQFF. The gene calls are TRBV11-2 and TRBJ2-1; 13 nucleotides match TRBD2. This CDR3 is built from 16 residues. Germline CDR1 and CDR2: SGHAT and FQNNGV. Trimming cost V 3 bases and J 7 bases; bases outside gene matches: 6. Based on the CDR3 plus reference TRBV11-2 and TRBJ2-1, the full variable domain is EAGVAQSPRYKIIEKRQSVAFWCNPISGHATLYWYQQILGQGPKLLIQFQNNGVVDDSQLPKDRFSAERLKGVDSTLKIQPAKLEDSAVYLCASSFELAGGKNEQFFGPGTRLTVL.

This clonotype has at least ten counts. This chain uses TRBV7-9 with TRBJ2-5; 7 bases are shared with TRBD2. V shed 7 bases, J shed 5 bases, and the junction held 7 bases outside the gene matches. Germline-derived CDR1 and CDR2 are SEHNR and FQNEAQ (reference sequence). CDR3 length: 13 amino acids. The CDR3 DNA reads TGTGCCAGCATTCCACCGCGGGGGGAGACCCAGTACTTC. The encoded protein is CASIPPRGETQYF.

Many counts were recorded for this clonotype. The chain recombines TRBV12-5 with TRBJ1-6, with D possibly being TRBD1 (6 bases). The V and J ends lost 2 bases and 10 bases respectively, with 12 bases between them. The V gene's germline CDR1 is LGHNT and CDR2 FRNRAP. This CDR3 contains 14 residues. CDR3 DNA sequence: TGTGCTAGTGGTTTGACAGGGCTGAGGTCACCCCTCCACTTT. This encodes CASGLTGLRSPLHF.

This clonotype was detected ten times or more. The rearrangement uses TRBV2 and TRBJ2-1; D is possibly TRBD1 (6 bases). V lost 5 bases and J lost 8, with 19 bases in between. Germline V lookup: CDR1 SNHLY, CDR2 FYNNEI. The CDR3 totals 15 residues. The CDR3 sequence is CASSPGGGGWDEQFF. The CDR3 DNA sequence: TGTGCCAGCAGTCCAGGAGGTGGGGGCTGGGATGAGCAGTTCTTC.

CDR3 amino acids: CASRRTSGGGRSTDTQYF. The CDR3 DNA reads TGTGCCAGCAGGCGCACTAGCGGGGGGGGCCGGAGCACAGATACGCAGTATTTT. The rearrangement links TRBV5-6 to TRBJ2-3; 13 bases agree with TRBD2. The V and J ends lost 5 bases and 0 bases, in that order; junction bases with no gene match: 9. From germline, CDR1 is SGHDT and CDR2 YYEEEE. The CDR3 covers 18 residues.

A few counts support this clonotype. The gene calls are TRBV6-1 and TRBJ2-7, with D hard to call. V lost 2 bases and J lost 4, with 9 bases in between. This CDR3 has 13 amino acids. Germline-derived CDR1 and CDR2 are MNHNS and SASEGT. The CDR3 loop reads CASSERASYEQYF. Here the CDR3 DNA reads TGTGCCAGCAGTGAAAGGGCATCTTACGAGCAGTACTTC.

This clonotype appeared many times. The chain joins TRBV7-9 to TRBJ1-1, with unresolved D. The V end was cut by 7 bases, the J end by 6 bases, with 21 bases between. Germline CDR1 reads SEHNR; CDR2 reads FQNEAQ (reference sequence). The CDR3 extends over 15 amino acids. The CDR3 region has the DNA TGTGCCAGCACGCCAGGCCTAGGTCCGGCCCCTGAAGCTTTCTTT. Protein product: CASTPGLGPAPEAFF.

The chain is built from TRBV2 and TRBJ2-7, with 9 positions matching TRBD2. The germline V gene has CDR1 SNHLY and CDR2 FYNNEI. The V segment lost 1 base and the J segment 4 bases; nucleotides outside the gene matches: 2. CDR3 length: 14 residues. CDR3 sequence: CASSEGTSVYEQYF. Here the CDR3 DNA reads TGTGCCAGCAGTGAAGGGACTAGCGTTTACGAGCAGTACTTC.

Many counts were recorded for this clonotype. The V gene is TRBV11-2, the J gene TRBJ2-5, with TRBD2 matching over 11 bases. The J segment lost 2 bases and the V segment lost 5 bases, leaving 7 bases of the junction unmatched. Per germline, CDR1 SGHAT and CDR2 FQNNGV. The CDR3 runs 16 residues. CDR3 loop: CASSQTLAGGQETQYF. As DNA, the CDR3 is TGTGCCAGCAGCCAAACCCTAGCGGGGGGACAAGAGACCCAGTACTTC.